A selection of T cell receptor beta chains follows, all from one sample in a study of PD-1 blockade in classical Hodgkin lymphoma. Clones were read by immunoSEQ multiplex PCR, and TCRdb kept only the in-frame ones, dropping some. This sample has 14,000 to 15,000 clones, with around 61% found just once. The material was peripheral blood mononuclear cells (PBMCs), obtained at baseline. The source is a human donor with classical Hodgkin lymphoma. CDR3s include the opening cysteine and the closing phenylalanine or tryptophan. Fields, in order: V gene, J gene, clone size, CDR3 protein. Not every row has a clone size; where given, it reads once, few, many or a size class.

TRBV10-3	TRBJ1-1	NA	CAISEVNTEAFF
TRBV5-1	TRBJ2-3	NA	CASSLAGSFSSTDTQYF
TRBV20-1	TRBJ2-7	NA	CSVVGPYEQYF
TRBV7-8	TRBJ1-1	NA	CASSLLGGTEAFF
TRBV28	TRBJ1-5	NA	CASSLPFQPQHF
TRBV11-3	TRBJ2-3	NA	CASSSGLTDTQYF
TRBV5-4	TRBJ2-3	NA	CASSLAGLAGYDTQYF
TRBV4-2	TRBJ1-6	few	CASSQESGQGGSPLHF
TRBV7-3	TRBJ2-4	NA	CASSLNGETGLSNIQYF
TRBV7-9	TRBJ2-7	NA	CASSRDYEQYF
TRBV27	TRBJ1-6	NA	CASSLARGRNSPLHF
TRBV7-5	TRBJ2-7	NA	CASSQERGGDSYEQYF
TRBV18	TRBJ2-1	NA	CASSPTLGEQFF
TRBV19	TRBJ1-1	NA	CATKQSMNTEAFF